This T cell receptor (beta chain) was profiled in a study of CD8 T cells in ankylosing spondylitis. General study results and limits: According to the report, clones linked to the disease were significantly enriched in matched synovial fluid samples taken from ankylosing spondylitis patients. Blood of patients with ankylosing spondylitis appeared to be characterized by a TCR beta motif of roughly eight highly homologous variants.

A word on this clonotype: Antigen: not known.

Libraries for TCR beta were made by quantitative 5'-RACE with molecular barcodes. TCRdb reanalysed the 5' RACE reads using MiXCR and keeps one entry per CDR3 protein. This table holds around 440,000 distinct CDR3 sequences, roughly a sixth found once. The CDR3 extends over 15 amino acids. The germline CDR1 and CDR2 sequences are SGHTA and FQGNSA. Trimming took 5 bases from V and 4 from J, leaving 15 bases between them. Sequenced material: blood, either unsorted or a sorted T cell fraction (not recorded which). The TCR originated in a male donor with ankylosing spondylitis. The rearrangement joins TRBV7-2 to TRBJ1-5; D may be TRBD1 (5 bases). CDR3 amino acids: CASSPPGGGNQPQHF. DNA of the CDR3: TGTGCCAGCAGCCCCCCTGGGGGTGGGAATCAGCCCCAGCATTTT.